The clone carrying this T cell receptor beta chain is a singleton in its sample. The antigen remains unidentified. All of the donors resided in Nashville, Tennessee, and each was a Caucasian adult. CDR1 and CDR2 (germline): SGHTS, YDEGEE. V lost 3 bases and J 1 base, leaving 11 bases between the germline ends. This CDR3 comprises 14 residues. This sample stems from a study of shared clonotypes between healthy human individuals. Study findings and constraints: With a handful of donors compared, approximately 5% of naive CD4 clonotypes were shared.

The input for sorted-subset replicate PCRs was approximately 200 ng DNA, 25,000 to 35,000 T cell genomes. Generated by immunoSEQ multiplex PCR, the TCRdb table keeps only in-frame clones and is missing some. The sample includes 1.4 million or so clones, about 98.5% seen only once; the top ten take 0.36%. The receptor was derived from a man aged 25-45 years in good health. The gene calls are TRBV5-8 and TRBJ2-7; D is unclear. Material: naive CD4+ T cells sorted from blood. Indicated subset: CD45RA+ positively selected. CDR3 in DNA: TGTGCCAGCAGCTACCGGCGATTTTCCTACGAGCAGTACTTC. Translating gives CASSYRRFSYEQYF.